This T cell receptor (beta chain) was captured by sequencing in a study of blood T cells in healthy people across ages. Study overall: The capture of about one barcoded beta molecule per two T cells was achieved by template switching.

Notes on the study in general: PBMCs were not sorted, which prevented a conclusive comparison of naive versus antigen-experienced cells. Per million T cells, the diversity of TCR beta decreased roughly linearly as age advanced.

Combining a sample-barcoded 5' primer with a J-beta primer mix, a second PCR ran for roughly 7 to 12 cycles. TCRdb processed the 5' RACE reads anew with MiXCR; each CDR3 protein has one entry. The table lists 550,000 to 600,000 distinct CDR3 sequences, around half of them singletons, with 20% to 25% in the top ten. Isolation of PBMCs gave at least 7 million cells per sample. This clonotype has more than one count but fewer than ten. The antigen remains unidentified. The sequenced material came from blood. The receptor's source is an elderly man in good health.

DNA of the CDR3: TGCAGTGCTAGTGGTCGGTTCTACGAGCAGTACTTC. It specifies CSASGRFYEQYF. The chain links TRBV20-1 to TRBJ2-7; no definite D call. Germline CDR1 is DFQATT and CDR2 is SNEGSKA (reference sequence). Trimming removed 3 bases from V and 3 bases from J, with 9 bases in between. The CDR3 consists of 12 residues.